This T cell receptor beta chain was retrieved from a study of T cells in Graves' hyperthyroidism and ophthalmopathy. Study-wide results and caveats: Most thyroid clonotypes expanded above 0.001 were also detected in blood.

This clonotype appeared a few times. Antigen unknown. The V and J ends lost 3 bases and 2 bases respectively, with 15 bases between them. Per the germline V gene, CDR1 is DFQATT and CDR2 is SNEGSKA (reference sequence). The length of the CDR3 is 15 residues. Authors of the study amplified TCR beta CDR3 regions from RNA transcripts. When the TCR CDR3 underwent first-round RT-PCR, the HTBI primer set was used. MiXCR was run by TCRdb on the multiplex PCR reads, yielding one entry per CDR3 protein. The data hold 300,000 or so distinct CDR3 sequences, with over 15% observed a single time. The source material was blood. The TCR was taken from a woman aged 45-60 years with Graves' hyperthyroidism. The chain couples TRBV20-1 to TRBJ2-3; maybe TRBD2 (5 bases). CDR3 in amino acids: CSARGSTRNTDTQYF. The CDR3 DNA reads TGCAGTGCTAGGGGGTCAACTAGAAACACAGATACGCAGTATTTT.